Following are 16 T cell receptor beta chains from one sample sequenced in a study of control samples from healthy donors and cancer patients. The protocol was immunoSEQ multiplex PCR, while the TCRdb copy is restricted to in-frame clones and leaves out a portion. The sample shows fewer than 200,000 clones, 90% of them seen only once. The specimen was blood. The source of these receptors is a woman aged 45-65 years in good health.

The rearrangement joins TRBV5-6 to TRBJ2-3; D is unclear. The CDR3 covers 13 residues. Germline loops: CDR1 SGHDT, CDR2 YYEEEE. V was pared by 6 bases and J by 1 base, with 9 bases between. CDR3 coding DNA: TGTGCCAGCAACTTCCAAGGCACAGATACGCAGTATTTT. Translation: CASNFQGTDTQYF.

The chain joins TRBV7-8 to TRBJ1-5; D not resolved. Per germline, CDR1 SGHVS and CDR2 FQNEAQ. Trimming stripped 2 bases from V and 1 base from J, with 3 bases between. The CDR3 has 13 amino acids. The CDR3 sequence: CASSLSSNQPQHF. As DNA, the CDR3 is TGTGCCAGCAGCTTAAGCAGCAATCAGCCCCAGCATTTT.

This rearrangement joins TRBV6-5 to TRBJ1-1; possibly TRBD1 for D (6 bases). CDR3 length: 13 residues. Germline CDR1 MNHEY, CDR2 SVGAGI. The V gene lost 10 bases and the J gene lost 7 bases, with 19 bases spanning the gap. The CDR3 loop is CATRHQGIGEAFF. The DNA for the CDR3 is TGTGCCACCCGACACCAGGGGATTGGTGAAGCTTTCTTT.

This chain links TRBV30 with TRBJ1-2; D unresolved. V shed 4 bases and J shed 3 bases, with 9 bases lying between them. From germline, CDR1 is GTSNPN and CDR2 SVGIG (reference sequence). This CDR3 has 12 residues. The DNA of the CDR3 is TGTGCCTGGAAAGGTATGGACTATGGCTACACCTTC. As protein: CAWKGMDYGYTF.

The rearrangement uses TRBV6-2 or TRBV6-3 and TRBJ1-5; no definite D call. V lost 5 bases and J 6 bases, leaving 14 bases between the germline ends. Germline V gives CDR1 MNHEY, CDR2 SVGEGT. The CDR3 runs to 14 residues. CDR3 region: CASSIRVDGQPQHF. CDR3 coding DNA: TGTGCCAGCAGTATAAGGGTAGATGGTCAGCCCCAGCATTTT.

The rearrangement uses TRBV19 and TRBJ2-2; D is undetermined. This CDR3 has 11 amino acids. Germline V gene sequence: CDR1 LNHDA, CDR2 SQIVND (reference sequence). The V and J ends lost 8 bases and 8 bases respectively, with 9 bases between them. CDR3 nucleotide sequence: TGTGCCAGTGGTCGAGGAGGGGAGCTGTTTTTT. Protein product: CASGRGGELFF.

The V call is TRBV6-6, the J call TRBJ1-4, with a weak D call TRBD1 (6 bases). V was shortened by 6 bases and J by 8 bases, with 10 bases between the two germline ends. The CDR3 length is 12 residues. From germline, CDR1 is MNHNY and CDR2 SVGAGI (reference sequence). The CDR3 DNA follows: TGTGCCAGCAGAAACAGGGACGAAAAACTGTTTTTT. Translation gives CASRNRDEKLFF.

The genes are TRBV9 and TRBJ2-7, with D perhaps TRBD2 (5 bases). This CDR3 is built from 12 residues. The V end was cut by 4 bases, the J end by 6 bases, with 11 bases between. CDR1 is SGDLS, CDR2 YYNGEE, per germline. The CDR3 DNA sequence: TGTGCCAGCAGCCCGGGATTCAGCGAGCAGTACTTC. Translating it yields CASSPGFSEQYF.

This clone was counted a single time. The chain is built from TRBV7-6 and TRBJ2-3; D is unclear. The CDR3 consists of 14 residues. The V end was cut by 3 bases, the J end by 1 base, with 8 bases between. From germline, CDR1 is SGHVS and CDR2 FNYEAQ. The CDR3 protein is CASSLGYGTDTQYF. The CDR3 DNA reads as TGTGCCAGCAGCTTGGGGTATGGCACAGATACGCAGTATTTT.

The chain couples TRBV6-1 to TRBJ2-1, with TRBD1 matching 8 bases. With V trimmed by 0 bases and J by 6 bases, 4 bases remained unmatched. The germline V gene has CDR1 MNHNS and CDR2 SASEGT. CDR3 length: 15 amino acids. Here the CDR3 reads CASSEADRAINEQFF. The CDR3 coding sequence is TGTGCCAGCAGTGAAGCGGACAGGGCGATCAATGAGCAGTTCTTC.

The rearrangement uses TRBV27 and TRBJ2-5; no clear D. The CDR3 is 12 amino acids. Trimming pared 5 bases from V and 5 bases from J, leaving 9 bases between. Germline lookup yields CDR1 MNHEY and CDR2 SMNVEV (reference sequence). The chain's CDR3 is CASSLPGETQYF. The DNA of the CDR3 is TGTGCCAGCAGTCTCCCCGGCGAGACCCAGTACTTC.

The rearrangement joins TRBV28 to TRBJ2-1; 9 bases fit TRBD1. The CDR3 is 16 residues long. Germline V gene data show CDR1 as MDHEN and CDR2 as SYDVKM. Unmatched junction bases numbered 14, after V lost 6 bases and J lost 8 bases. The CDR3 region has the DNA TGTGCCAGCAGCTCCGCCGGGACAGGGACCTTCCATGAGCAGTTCTTC. Translating it yields CASSSAGTGTFHEQFF. Complete variable domain (other parts from reference TRBV28 and TRBJ2-1): DVKVTQSSRYLVKRTGEKVFLECVQDMDHENMFWYRQDPGLGLRLIYFSYDVKMKEKGDIPEGYSVSREKKERFSLILESASTNQTSMYLCASSSAGTGTFHEQFFGPGTRLTVL.

The chain combines TRBV11-1 with TRBJ2-1; D may match TRBD1 or TRBD2 (5 bases each). The CDR3 has 14 residues. Germline CDR1 is SGHAT and CDR2 is FQDESV (reference sequence). The V gene lost 7 bases and the J gene lost 4 bases, with 14 bases spanning the gap. The CDR3 DNA follows: TGTGCCAGCAAAGCAGGGACGGTTTACAATGAGCAGTTCTTC. This sequence encodes CASKAGTVYNEQFF.

This sequence joins TRBV2 and TRBJ1-6, with 7 bases that match TRBD1. CDR3 length: 14 amino acids. Per the germline V gene, CDR1 is SNHLY and CDR2 is FYNNEI. Trimming at V came to 5 bases and at J to 9 bases, leaving 7 bases not matched to a gene. The CDR3 DNA is TGTGCCAGCAGTCCGGGACAGTGGGCTTCACCCCTCCACTTT. It encodes CASSPGQWASPLHF.

The rearrangement uses TRBV19 and TRBJ2-7; D is possibly TRBD2 (6 bases). Trimming removed 4 bases at V and 1 base at J, with 20 bases between. Germline CDR1 reads LNHDA; CDR2 reads SQIVND (reference sequence). The CDR3 has 17 amino acids. The chain's CDR3 is CASSTPPIGRQSYEQYF. CDR3 DNA: TGTGCCAGTAGTACCCCGCCGATCGGGAGACAGTCCTACGAGCAGTACTTC.

V is TRBV11-2 and J is TRBJ1-1, with D unclear. From germline, CDR1 is SGHAT and CDR2 FQNNGV. The CDR3 spans 13 residues. The V end was cut by 6 bases, the J end by 1 base, with 9 bases between. The CDR3 nucleotides read TGTGCCAGCAGGGCGGCAGGGAACACTGAAGCTTTCTTT. Its translation is CASRAAGNTEAFF.